This record covers a single T cell receptor beta chain. The entry originates in a study of blood T cell repertoires in COVID-19. Study-wide background: Donors in the United States, Italy and Spain gave samples during acute or convalescent COVID-19.

This CDR3 spans 16 amino acids. The germline V and J ends were trimmed by 1 base and 4 bases, with 16 bases remaining between them. Germline V gene sequence: CDR1 SGHVS, CDR2 FQNEAQ. Original data processing: Researchers report that nucleated cell counts were estimated from reference gene primer amplification. TCRdb's table, derived via immunoSEQ multiplex PCR, lists solely in-frame clones and lacks some. V and J calls plus clone size are reproduced from that table; the DNA served to infer D and trimming. The sample includes 230,000 or so clones, 80% to 85% seen only once; the top ten take about 4.5%.

The sequencing input was peripheral blood. The TCR was taken from a middle-aged man with active or convalescent COVID-19. V and J are TRBV7-8 and TRBJ1-1, with D perhaps TRBD1 (5 bases). The CDR3 spells CASSLVTGLGSTEAFF. The CDR3 nucleotides read TGTGCCAGCAGCTTAGTAACAGGATTGGGATCCACTGAAGCTTTCTTT.